One sample yielded the 32 T cell receptor beta chains listed below, sequenced in a study of blood T cell repertoires in COVID-19 (dated by TCRdb to the early 2020s). The library was built by means of the immunoSEQ multiplex PCR assay. This immuneACCESS table, as held by TCRdb, lists in-frame sequences with V and J called but not all clones. Of the missing ones, under half trace to an unresolved V gene in checked studies; the others have no known cause. Counted in this sample were about 100,000 clones; about three quarters of them appeared once. The ten top clones hold roughly 4% of the sample. The material sequenced was peripheral blood. The receptors derive from a man in his sixties or seventies with acute or convalescent COVID-19.

This clone was seen just once. The V call is TRBV15, the J call TRBJ2-3; tentative D call: TRBD1 (5 bases). The germline gives CDR1 LNHNV, CDR2 YYDKDF (reference sequence). This CDR3 has 17 residues. Trimming removed 1 base at V and 1 base at J, with 15 bases between. Here the CDR3 reads CATSRGRSDSRTDTQYF. Written as DNA, the CDR3 is TGTGCCACCAGCAGAGGAAGATCCGACAGCCGCACAGATACGCAGTATTTT.

The V gene is TRBV5-6, the J gene TRBJ1-3; tentatively, D is TRBD1 (6 bases). The length of the CDR3 is 14 residues. Germline CDR1 SGHDT, CDR2 YYEEEE. With 4 bases removed from V and 6 bases from J, the gap between germline ends came to 14 bases. CDR3 coding DNA: TGTGCCAGCAGCCTTGGACAGAGATCAAACACCATATATTTT. Protein: CASSLGQRSNTIYF.

The genes are TRBV11-1 and TRBJ2-5, with a weak D call TRBD2 (7 bases). Germline CDR1 SGHAT, CDR2 FQDESV (reference sequence). The CDR3 totals 15 residues. The V and J ends lost 5 bases and 3 bases respectively, with 16 bases between them. In nucleotides, the CDR3 is TGTGCCAGCAGCCTGGACGGGGGGCGCGAAGAGACCCAGTACTTC. Its protein product is CASSLDGGREETQYF.

This chain links TRBV2 with TRBJ1-6; D call uncertain. Between the trimmed V and J ends, which lost 8 bases and 6 bases, there was a span of 17 bases. Per germline, CDR1 SNHLY and CDR2 FYNNEI. CDR3 size: 15 residues. For the CDR3, the DNA is TGTGCCAGCTCAGAGGAGGGAGGGAGTAATTCACCCCTCCACTTT. Protein: CASSEEGGSNSPLHF.

The chain uses TRBV24-1 and TRBJ2-7, with D uncertain. Trimming shortened V by 0 bases and J by 6 bases, and 5 bases separated the two germline ends. Germline assignment: CDR1 KGHDR and CDR2 SFDVKD. This CDR3 is built from 12 residues. This CDR3 is CATSDLLGEQYF. Here the CDR3 DNA reads TGTGCCACCAGTGATTTGCTCGGCGAGCAGTACTTC.

This clone was seen once. The V and J genes are TRBV15 and TRBJ2-3, with 11 bases that match TRBD1. The germline V gene encodes CDR1 LNHNV and CDR2 YYDKDF (reference sequence). Trimming took 3 bases from V and 3 from J; bases not matched to a gene: 2. The length of the CDR3 is 15 residues. The CDR3: CATSSGQGATDTQYF. The CDR3 region has the DNA TGTGCCACCAGCAGTGGACAGGGGGCGACAGATACGCAGTATTTT. The full variable domain, with the rest looked up from reference TRBV15 and TRBJ2-3, is DAMVIQNPRYQVTQFGKPVTLSCSQTLNHNVMYWYQQKSSQAPKLLFHYYDKDFNNEADTPDNFQSRRPNTSFCFLDIRSPGLGDTAMYLCATSSGQGATDTQYFGPGTRLTVL.

The chain employs TRBV27 and TRBJ1-6, with unresolved D. Trimming removed 4 bases at V and 8 bases at J, with 9 bases between. Germline CDR1 and CDR2: MNHEY and SMNVEV (reference sequence). The CDR3 loop spans 13 amino acids. DNA of the CDR3: TGTGCCAGCAGTTCCAGGTGGGATTCACCCCTCCACTTT. Protein product: CASSSRWDSPLHF.

This chain joins TRBV18 and TRBJ1-1; a possible D gene is TRBD1 (5 bases). Germline V gene data show CDR1 as KGHSH and CDR2 as LQKENI. The CDR3 contains 16 residues. The V gene lost 3 bases and the J gene lost 7 bases, with 21 bases spanning the gap. The DNA for the CDR3 is TGTGCCAGCTCACCTATAGCGGGGGGAACAGGCATTGAAGCTTTCTTT. This translates into CASSPIAGGTGIEAFF.

The count of this clone is one. The chain links TRBV7-6 to TRBJ2-7; 8 bases align to TRBD1. CDR3 size: 15 residues. J was trimmed by 8 bases and V by 5 bases; bases with no gene match: 14. CDR1 SGHVS and CDR2 FNYEAQ come from the germline V gene. The CDR3: CASSLSQGAVHQQYF. CDR3 in DNA: TGTGCCAGCAGCCTCTCGCAGGGGGCCGTGCACCAGCAGTACTTC.

This clone was seen a few times. This sequence joins TRBV5-1 and TRBJ1-1, with D perhaps TRBD1 (6 bases). The CDR3 extends over 15 amino acids. Trimming cost V 4 bases and J 1 base, with 14 bases left between them. CDR1 is SGHRS and CDR2 is YFSETQ in the germline V gene. The CDR3 sequence: CASSPGGTSNTEAFF. As DNA, the CDR3 is TGCGCCAGCAGCCCGGGGGGCACTTCGAACACTGAAGCTTTCTTT.

The rearrangement joins TRBV9 to TRBJ2-1, with a tentative D call TRBD1 (5 bases). V lost 1 base and J 3 bases, leaving 14 bases between the germline ends. This CDR3 spans 16 amino acids. Looked up from germline, CDR1 is SGDLS and CDR2 is YYNGEE. The CDR3 DNA reads as TGTGCCAGCAGCGTAATTCAGGGAAACCTCTACAATGAGCAGTTCTTC. As protein: CASSVIQGNLYNEQFF.

This chain uses TRBV4-2 with TRBJ1-1; D gene uncertain. The V gene lost 4 bases and the J gene lost 2 bases, with 11 bases spanning the gap. This CDR3 comprises 14 residues. CDR1 and CDR2 from the germline V gene are LGHNA and YNFKEQ. The CDR3 coding sequence is TGTGCCAGCAGCCCCGCCGGGAGCAACACTGAAGCTTTCTTT. It is translated as CASSPAGSNTEAFF.

The chain is built from TRBV6-1 and TRBJ1-5; D ambiguous. This CDR3 is built from 14 residues. CDR1 is MNHNS and CDR2 is SASEGT in the germline V gene. V lost 3 bases and J lost 4, with 10 bases in between. The CDR3 region is CASSDQAANQPQHF. The CDR3 nucleotides are TGTGCCAGCAGTGACCAGGCAGCAAATCAGCCCCAGCATTTT.

The chain couples TRBV5-1 to TRBJ2-3; the D gene is possibly TRBD2 (6 bases). The V gene's germline CDR1 is SGHRS and CDR2 YFSETQ. V was shortened by 3 bases and J by 2 bases, with 13 bases between the two germline ends. The CDR3 spans 15 residues. DNA for the CDR3: TGCGCCAGCAGCTGGCGTAGCGGAGACACAGATACGCAGTATTTT. Translating gives CASSWRSGDTDTQYF. The full variable domain, in which reference TRBV5-1 and TRBJ2-3 provide the parts outside the CDR3, is KAGVTQTPRYLIKTRGQQVTLSCSPISGHRSVSWYQQTPGQGLQFLFEYFSETQRNKGNFPGRFSGRQFSNSRSEMNVSTLELGDSALYLCASSWRSGDTDTQYFGPGTRLTVL.

The CDR3 coding sequence is TGTGCCAGCAGCCAAGGTTGGCGGGGGCGGAACACTGAAGCTTTCTTT. Translating gives CASSQGWRGRNTEAFF. The V gene is TRBV3-1 (or the pseudogene TRBV3-2), the J gene TRBJ1-1, with D possibly TRBD1 on 6 matching bases. V lost 1 base to trimming and J lost 1 base, with 13 bases between them. This CDR3 is built from 16 residues. The germline V gene has CDR1 LGHDT and CDR2 YNNKEL (reference sequence).

This rearrangement joins TRBV2 to TRBJ2-3, with TRBD2 as a possible D gene (6 bases). CDR1 is SNHLY, CDR2 FYNNEI, per germline. Trimming removed 4 bases at V and 0 bases at J, with 20 bases between. The CDR3 length is 18 residues. DNA for the CDR3: TGTGCCAGCAGTGTCCGACGGGGTAGCGGAGGGAGCACAGATACGCAGTATTTT. This translates into CASSVRRGSGGSTDTQYF.

Remarks on this clone: Other nucleotide sequences in the sample specify the same CDR3. The V call is TRBV5-1, the J call TRBJ1-1, with D unresolved. Germline V gene sequence: CDR1 SGHRS, CDR2 YFSETQ. This CDR3 is built from 13 residues. V gave up 0 bases and J gave up 3 bases, with 6 bases separating them. CDR3 DNA: TGCGCCAGCAGCTTGGCCGGGGACACTGAAGCTTTCTTT. Protein product: CASSLAGDTEAFF.

The chain uses TRBV5-1 and TRBJ2-1, with a tentative D call TRBD2 (6 bases). The germline CDR1 and CDR2 sequences are SGHRS and YFSETQ. There are 14 residues in the CDR3. The V gene lost 3 bases and the J gene lost 8 bases, with 15 bases spanning the gap. CDR3 region: CASSSRLEVDEQFF. The CDR3 DNA is TGCGCCAGCAGCTCGAGACTAGAGGTAGATGAGCAGTTCTTC.

The chain employs TRBV7-3 and TRBJ2-2; a possible D gene is TRBD2 (6 bases). Germline loops: CDR1 SGHTA, CDR2 FQGTGA. V was pared by 2 bases and J by 2 bases, with 15 bases between. The length of the CDR3 is 17 residues. In DNA form, the CDR3 reads TGTGCCAGCAGCTTAGCTCCGGGACTTACAAACACCGGGGAGCTGTTTTTT. It encodes CASSLAPGLTNTGELFF.

The CDR3 protein is CASSLAGNTEAFF. For the CDR3, the DNA is TGCGCCAGCAGCTTGGCGGGGAACACTGAAGCTTTCTTT. The chain combines TRBV5-1 with TRBJ1-1; no firm D call. Germline V gene sequence: CDR1 SGHRS, CDR2 YFSETQ. The CDR3 is 13 amino acids. V gave up 0 bases and J gave up 1 base, with 4 bases separating them.

The V gene is TRBV3-1 (or the pseudogene TRBV3-2), the J gene TRBJ2-5, with TRBD2 matching over 11 bases. Germline V gives CDR1 LGHDT, CDR2 YNNKEL (reference sequence). CDR3 length: 16 residues. Trimming at V came to 0 bases and at J to 5 bases, leaving 5 bases not matched to a gene. The CDR3 DNA sequence: TGTGCCAGCAGCCAAGAGGATAGCGGGGGGGCTGAGACCCAGTACTTC. Its protein product is CASSQEDSGGAETQYF.

The chain links TRBV6-5 to TRBJ1-1; TRBD1 is a possible D gene (5 bases). Germline values: CDR1 MNHEY, CDR2 SVGAGI. This CDR3 has 12 amino acids. Between the trimmed V and J ends, which lost 6 bases and 8 bases, there was a span of 13 bases. CDR3 amino acids: CASSNIGGEAFF. The CDR3, as DNA: TGTGCCAGCAGCAACATCGGGGGAGAAGCTTTCTTT.

The chain uses TRBV5-1 and TRBJ1-4, with a tentative D call TRBD1 (6 bases). Germline CDR1 SGHRS, CDR2 YFSETQ. Trimming stripped 3 bases from V and 8 bases from J, with 11 bases between. This CDR3 contains 13 residues. DNA of the CDR3: TGCGCCAGCAGCTCCGGGGGGGCCGAAAAACTGTTTTTT. This sequence encodes CASSSGGAEKLFF.

This clone was seen once. Distinct nucleotide sequences in the sample also encode this CDR3. In DNA, the CDR3 is TGTGCCAGTAGCCGACAGGGAGCGAACGAGCAGTACTTC. Protein: CASSRQGANEQYF. The chain uses TRBV19 and TRBJ2-7; 7 positions agree with TRBD1. V gave up 6 bases and J gave up 5 bases; unmatched junction bases: 7. Germline values: CDR1 LNHDA, CDR2 SQIVND (reference sequence). The CDR3 is made up of 13 amino acids.

V usage is TRBV19 and J usage is TRBJ2-3, with 11 nucleotides matching TRBD2. V dropped 5 bases and J dropped 6; count of bases not matched to a gene: 7. CDR1 is LNHDA, CDR2 SQIVND, per germline (reference sequence). This CDR3 contains 15 residues. The CDR3: CASSFSGGAGDTQYF. The CDR3 DNA is TGTGCCAGTAGTTTTAGCGGGGGGGCCGGGGATACGCAGTATTTT.

V and J are TRBV7-6 and TRBJ1-4, with 9 positions matching TRBD1. The germline V gene has CDR1 SGHVS and CDR2 FNYEAQ. V lost 5 bases, J lost 5 bases, and 9 bases stayed unmatched. The CDR3 is made up of 16 amino acids. The CDR3: CASSPAIQGANEKLFF. CDR3 nucleotides: TGTGCCAGCAGCCCTGCGATACAGGGGGCGAATGAAAAACTGTTTTTT.

The chain has TRBV2 and TRBJ2-5; 9 bases are shared with TRBD1. Germline CDR1 SNHLY, CDR2 FYNNEI. Germline trimming cut 4 bases from V and 4 bases from J; bases unmatched to any gene: 7. CDR3 size: 15 residues. CDR3 nucleotide sequence: TGTGCCAGCAGTGTGGACAGGGGCGGTTTAGAGACCCAGTACTTC. Its translation is CASSVDRGGLETQYF.

The chain links TRBV5-6 to TRBJ1-5, with 7 bases fitting TRBD1. In germline, CDR1 is SGHDT, CDR2 YYEEEE. The CDR3 is made up of 12 amino acids. J was trimmed by 7 bases and V by 5 bases; bases with no gene match: 3. The CDR3 region is CASSRQGQPQHF. The CDR3 nucleotides are TGTGCCAGCAGTCGACAGGGACAGCCCCAGCATTTT.

In DNA form, the CDR3 reads TGTGCCAGCAGCTCGGTGACTTTCTCTGGAAACACCATATATTTT. Amino acid sequence: CASSSVTFSGNTIYF. The chain links TRBV7-8 to TRBJ1-3; no clear D gene. Germline values: CDR1 SGHVS, CDR2 FQNEAQ. CDR3 length equals 15 residues. V was pared by 4 bases and J by 0 bases, with 10 bases between.

The chain joins TRBV7-3 to TRBJ2-4, with TRBD1 identical over 7 bases. The CDR3 spans 11 residues. The trim removed 5 bases at V and 11 bases at J, leaving 3 bases unmatched. Looked up from germline, CDR1 is SGHTA and CDR2 is FQGTGA. The CDR3 reads CASSLGTVQYF. The DNA of the CDR3 is TGTGCCAGCAGCCTCGGGACAGTTCAGTACTTC.

The chain joins TRBV6-5 to TRBJ2-7; 7 nucleotides match TRBD1. CDR1 is MNHEY, CDR2 SVGAGI, per germline. This CDR3 is built from 14 residues. V gave up 6 bases and J gave up 0 bases; unmatched junction bases: 5. The CDR3 bases are TGTGCCAGCAGAAGGGGGCCCATCTCCTACGAGCAGTACTTC. This gives the protein CASRRGPISYEQYF.

This clone was recorded a few times. The V call is TRBV18, the J call TRBJ1-5; weak D call: TRBD1 (6 bases). The CDR3 has 15 residues. In germline, CDR1 is KGHSH, CDR2 LQKENI. V shed 6 bases and J shed 7 bases, with 19 bases lying between them. The CDR3 nucleotides read TGTGCCAGCTCCCCAAGGCAGGGGAGTGACCAGCCCCAGCATTTT. Protein sequence: CASSPRQGSDQPQHF.